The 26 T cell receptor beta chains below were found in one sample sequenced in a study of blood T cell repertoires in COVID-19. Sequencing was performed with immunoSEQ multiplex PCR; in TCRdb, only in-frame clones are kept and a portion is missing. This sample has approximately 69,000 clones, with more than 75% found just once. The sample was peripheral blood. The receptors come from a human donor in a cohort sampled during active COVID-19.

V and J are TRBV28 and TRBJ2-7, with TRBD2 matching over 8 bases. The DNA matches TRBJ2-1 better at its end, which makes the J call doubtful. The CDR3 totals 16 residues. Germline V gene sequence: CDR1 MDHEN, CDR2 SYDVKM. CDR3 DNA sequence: TGTGCCAGCAGCCCCGGGAGGGCCTCCTCCTACAATGAGCAGTTCTTC. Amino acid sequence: CASSPGRASSYNEQFF.

The CDR3 loop reads CASSYVAGATGELFF. The CDR3 DNA sequence: TGTGCCAGCAGTTACGTAGCGGGAGCCACCGGGGAGCTGTTTTTT. This sequence joins TRBV6-6 and TRBJ2-2; 9 nucleotides line up with TRBD2. This CDR3 region has 15 residues. Germline CDR1 MNHNY, CDR2 SVGAGI (reference sequence). V lost 2 bases and J lost 4; bases outside the gene matches: 2.

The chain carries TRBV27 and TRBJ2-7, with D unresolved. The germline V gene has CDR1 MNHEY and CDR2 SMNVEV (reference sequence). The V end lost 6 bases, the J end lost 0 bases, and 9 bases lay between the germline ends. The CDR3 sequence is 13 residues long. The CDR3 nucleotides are TGTGCCAGCAGACAATACAGCTCCTACGAGCAGTACTTC. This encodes CASRQYSSYEQYF.

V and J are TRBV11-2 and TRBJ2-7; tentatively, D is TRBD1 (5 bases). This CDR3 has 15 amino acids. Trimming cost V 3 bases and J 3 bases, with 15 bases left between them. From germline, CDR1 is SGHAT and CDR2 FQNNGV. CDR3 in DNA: TGTGCCAGCAGCTTGGGCCCGGGCAGGGTCTACGAGCAGTACTTC. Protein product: CASSLGPGRVYEQYF.

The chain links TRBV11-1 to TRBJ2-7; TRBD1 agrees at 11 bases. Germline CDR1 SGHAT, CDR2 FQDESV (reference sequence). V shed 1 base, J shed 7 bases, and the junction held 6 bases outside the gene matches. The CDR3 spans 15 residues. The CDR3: CASSLGGQGAGEQYF. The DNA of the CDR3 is TGTGCCAGCAGCTTAGGAGGACAGGGGGCAGGGGAGCAGTACTTC.

The CDR3 loop is CASRATSLGPDTQYF. The CDR3 DNA reads TGCGCCAGCAGGGCTACTAGTCTCGGCCCAGATACGCAGTATTTT. The gene calls are TRBV5-1 and TRBJ2-3; D is perhaps TRBD2 (5 bases). Trimming shortened V by 5 bases and J by 4 bases, and 17 bases separated the two germline ends. The germline CDR1 and CDR2 sequences are SGHRS and YFSETQ. This CDR3 is 15 amino acids long.

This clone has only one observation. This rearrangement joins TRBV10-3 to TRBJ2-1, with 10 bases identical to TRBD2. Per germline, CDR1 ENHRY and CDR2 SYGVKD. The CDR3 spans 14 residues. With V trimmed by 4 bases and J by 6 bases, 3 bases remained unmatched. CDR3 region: CAISGLAGVNEQFF. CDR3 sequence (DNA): TGTGCCATCAGTGGGCTAGCGGGAGTCAATGAGCAGTTCTTC.

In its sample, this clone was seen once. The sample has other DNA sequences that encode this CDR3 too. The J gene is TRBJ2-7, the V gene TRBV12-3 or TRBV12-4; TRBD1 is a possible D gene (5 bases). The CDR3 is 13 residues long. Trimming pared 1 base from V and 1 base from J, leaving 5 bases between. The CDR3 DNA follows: TGTGCCAGCAGTTTAGGACAGTCCTACGAGCAGTACTTC. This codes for CASSLGQSYEQYF.

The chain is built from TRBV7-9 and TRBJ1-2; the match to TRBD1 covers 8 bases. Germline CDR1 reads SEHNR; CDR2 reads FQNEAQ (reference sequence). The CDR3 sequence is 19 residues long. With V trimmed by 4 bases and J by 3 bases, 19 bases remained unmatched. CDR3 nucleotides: TGTGCCAGCAGCTCGATCGATGTGGTGAGGACAGGGCGAGACTATGGCTACACCTTC. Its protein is CASSSIDVVRTGRDYGYTF.

For the CDR3, the DNA is TGTGCCAGCAGTTTTACTAGTATCAACAATGAGCAGTTCTTC. This translates into CASSFTSINNEQFF. The rearrangement uses TRBV27 and TRBJ2-1, with D perhaps TRBD2 (5 bases). CDR3 length: 14 amino acids. CDR1 MNHEY and CDR2 SMNVEV come from the germline V gene (reference sequence). The V end was cut by 3 bases, the J end by 5 bases, with 11 bases between.

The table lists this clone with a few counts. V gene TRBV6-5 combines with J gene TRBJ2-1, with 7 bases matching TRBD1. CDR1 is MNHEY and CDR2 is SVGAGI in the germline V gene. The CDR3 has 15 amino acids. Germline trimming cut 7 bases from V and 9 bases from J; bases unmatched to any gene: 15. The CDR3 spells CASITTGTVSGEQFF. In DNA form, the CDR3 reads TGTGCCAGCATTACTACCGGGACAGTAAGCGGTGAGCAGTTCTTC.

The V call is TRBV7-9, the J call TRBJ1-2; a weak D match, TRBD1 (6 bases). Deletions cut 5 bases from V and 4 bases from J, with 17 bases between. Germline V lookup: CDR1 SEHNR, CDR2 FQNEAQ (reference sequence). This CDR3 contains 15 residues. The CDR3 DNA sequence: TGTGCCAGCAGCAATGGACAGACCGCCGGCTATGGCTACACCTTC. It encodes CASSNGQTAGYGYTF.

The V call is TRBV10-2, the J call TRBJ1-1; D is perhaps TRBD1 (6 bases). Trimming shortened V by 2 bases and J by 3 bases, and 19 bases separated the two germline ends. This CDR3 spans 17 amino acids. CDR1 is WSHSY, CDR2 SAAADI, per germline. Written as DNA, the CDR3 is TGCGCCAGCAGTGAGGATACAGGGTCAAAGCCCTACACTGAAGCTTTCTTT. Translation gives CASSEDTGSKPYTEAFF.

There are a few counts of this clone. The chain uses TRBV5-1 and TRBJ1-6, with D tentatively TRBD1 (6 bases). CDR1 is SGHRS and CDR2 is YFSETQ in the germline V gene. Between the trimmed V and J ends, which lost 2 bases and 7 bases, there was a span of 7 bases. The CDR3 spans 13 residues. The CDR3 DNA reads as TGCGCCAGCAGCTTCCAGGGGAATTCACCCCTCCACTTT. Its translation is CASSFQGNSPLHF.

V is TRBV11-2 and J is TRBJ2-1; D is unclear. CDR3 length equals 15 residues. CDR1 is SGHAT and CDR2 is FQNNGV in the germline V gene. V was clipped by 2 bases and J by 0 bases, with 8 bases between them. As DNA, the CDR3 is TGTGCCAGCAGCTTAAGCGAGAGCTCCTACAATGAGCAGTTCTTC. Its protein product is CASSLSESSYNEQFF. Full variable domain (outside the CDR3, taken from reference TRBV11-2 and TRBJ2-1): EAGVAQSPRYKIIEKRQSVAFWCNPISGHATLYWYQQILGQGPKLLIQFQNNGVVDDSQLPKDRFSAERLKGVDSTLKIQPAKLEDSAVYLCASSLSESSYNEQFFGPGTRLTVL.

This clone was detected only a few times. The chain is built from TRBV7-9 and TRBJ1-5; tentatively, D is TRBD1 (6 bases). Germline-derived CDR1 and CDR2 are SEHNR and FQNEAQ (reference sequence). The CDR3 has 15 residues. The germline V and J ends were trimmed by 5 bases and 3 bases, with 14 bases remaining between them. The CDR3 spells CASSLSGGDNQPQHF. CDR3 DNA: TGTGCCAGCAGCCTGTCGGGGGGCGACAATCAGCCCCAGCATTTT.

The CDR3 coding sequence is TGTGCCACCAGTGATTCCTATGCGGATACGCAGTATTTT. This encodes CATSDSYADTQYF. V is TRBV24-1 and J is TRBJ2-3; no firm D call. Germline V CDR1 and CDR2: KGHDR, SFDVKD. Trimming cost V 2 bases and J 6 bases, with 8 bases left between them. CDR3 length equals 13 residues.

The CDR3 bases are TGTGCCAGTAATGACAGGAACTCTGGGGCCAACGTCCTGACTTTC. Translated, it gives CASNDRNSGANVLTF. This chain joins TRBV19 and TRBJ2-6; possibly TRBD1 for D (6 bases). Germline lookup yields CDR1 LNHDA and CDR2 SQIVND (reference sequence). V was shortened by 7 bases and J by 0 bases, with 10 bases between the two germline ends. The CDR3 length is 15 residues. Supplemented by reference TRBV19 and TRBJ2-6, the full variable domain reads DGGITQSPKYLFRKEGQNVTLSCEQNLNHDAMYWYRQDPGQGLRLIYYSQIVNDFQKGDIAEGYSVSREKKESFPLTVTSAQKNPTAFYLCASNDRNSGANVLTFGAGSRLTVL.

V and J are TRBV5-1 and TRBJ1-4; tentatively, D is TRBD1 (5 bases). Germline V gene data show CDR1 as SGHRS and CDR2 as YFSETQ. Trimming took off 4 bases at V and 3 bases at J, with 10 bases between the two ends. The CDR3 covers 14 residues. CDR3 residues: CASSPTAPNEKLFF. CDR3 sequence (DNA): TGCGCCAGCAGCCCGACAGCACCTAATGAAAAACTGTTTTTT.

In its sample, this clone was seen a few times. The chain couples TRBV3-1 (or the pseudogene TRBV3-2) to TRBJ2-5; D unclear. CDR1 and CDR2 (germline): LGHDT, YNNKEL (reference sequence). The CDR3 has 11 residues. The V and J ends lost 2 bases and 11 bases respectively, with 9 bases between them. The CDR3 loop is CASSQRFRQYF. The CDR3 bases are TGTGCCAGCAGCCAACGGTTTCGGCAGTACTTC.

The CDR3 DNA is TGTGCCAGTAGTATAGGTAACAGAGCTACAGATACGCAGTATTTT. Protein product: CASSIGNRATDTQYF. The V call is TRBV19, the J call TRBJ2-3; no firm D call. CDR1 is LNHDA and CDR2 is SQIVND in the germline V gene (reference sequence). This CDR3 spans 15 amino acids. V was pared by 1 base and J by 3 bases, with 11 bases between.

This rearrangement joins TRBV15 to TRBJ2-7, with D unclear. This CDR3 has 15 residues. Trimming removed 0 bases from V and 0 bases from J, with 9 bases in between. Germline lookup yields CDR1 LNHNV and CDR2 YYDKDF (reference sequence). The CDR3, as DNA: TGTGCCACCAGCAGAGATCGCCCCAGCTCCTACGAGCAGTACTTC. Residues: CATSRDRPSSYEQYF.

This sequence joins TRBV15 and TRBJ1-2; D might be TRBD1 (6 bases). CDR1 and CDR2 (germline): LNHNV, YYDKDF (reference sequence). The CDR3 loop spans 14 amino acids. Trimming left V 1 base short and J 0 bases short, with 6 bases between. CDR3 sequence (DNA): TGTGCCACCAGCAGAGGGACAGCTAACTATGGCTACACCTTC. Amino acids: CATSRGTANYGYTF.

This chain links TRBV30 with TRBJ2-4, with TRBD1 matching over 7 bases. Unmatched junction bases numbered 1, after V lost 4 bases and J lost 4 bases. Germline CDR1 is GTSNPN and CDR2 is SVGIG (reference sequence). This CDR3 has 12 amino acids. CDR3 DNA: TGTGCCTGGAAGGGACAGAAAAACATTCAGTACTTC. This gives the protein CAWKGQKNIQYF.

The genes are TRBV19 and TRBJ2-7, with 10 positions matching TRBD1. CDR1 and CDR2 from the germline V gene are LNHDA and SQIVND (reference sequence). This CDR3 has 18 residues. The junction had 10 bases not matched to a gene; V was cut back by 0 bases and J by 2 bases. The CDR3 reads CASSIDVPGTGVTYEQYF. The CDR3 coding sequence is TGTGCCAGTAGTATAGATGTGCCCGGGACAGGGGTGACCTACGAGCAGTACTTC.

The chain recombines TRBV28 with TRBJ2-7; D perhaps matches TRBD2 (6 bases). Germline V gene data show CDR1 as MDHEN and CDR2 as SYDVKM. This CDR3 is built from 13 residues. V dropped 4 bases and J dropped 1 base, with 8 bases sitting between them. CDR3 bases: TGTGCCAGCAGTTGGGGAGGATCCTACGAGCAGTACTTC. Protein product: CASSWGGSYEQYF. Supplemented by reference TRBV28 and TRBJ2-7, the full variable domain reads DVKVTQSSRYLVKRTGEKVFLECVQDMDHENMFWYRQDPGLGLRLIYFSYDVKMKEKGDIPEGYSVSREKKERFSLILESASTNQTSMYLCASSWGGSYEQYFGPGTRLTVT.